Reported below is one T cell receptor (beta chain). Its matching antigen is unknown. This sample is drawn from a study of cytomegalovirus exposure and HLA in healthy donors. Study-wide results and limits: When presence/absence was analysed, sequencing depth was taken to be roughly uniform across donors.

PCR amplification relied on 60 Vbeta primers (plus 13 Jbeta primers). Data came from immunoSEQ multiplex PCR; TCRdb stores just in-frame clones and leaves some out. Counted here are under 200,000 clones, more than 65% occurring once; the ten biggest clones make up approximately 1.3%. The receptor comes from a man under 40 in good health and CMV-seronegative. Material for sequencing was PBMCs.

The CDR3 nucleotides read TGTGCCAGCACCGTGGGACTTAACTACGAGCAGTACTTC. As protein: CASTVGLNYEQYF. The rearrangement uses TRBV28 and TRBJ2-7; a possible D gene is TRBD2 (6 bases). Germline V CDR1 and CDR2: MDHEN, SYDVKM. Trimming removed 7 bases at V and 3 bases at J, with 13 bases between. The CDR3 is 13 amino acids.